Listed here are 14 T cell receptor beta chains from one sample, sequenced in a study of identical twins. TCRdb reprocessed the 5' RACE reads via MiXCR and lists one record per CDR3 protein. The data show about 220,000 distinct CDR3 sequences, about 7.5% seen once. The same specimen was also included in a second study, on yellow fever vaccine responses in identical twins.

The sequencing input was CD8+ T cells sorted from blood. The receptor source for this set is a woman in her late teens or twenties in good health.

This clonotype was seen ten or more times. V is TRBV7-9 and J is TRBJ2-1; possibly TRBD2 for D (6 bases). This CDR3 spans 15 amino acids. The germline V gene has CDR1 SEHNR and CDR2 FQNEAQ (reference sequence). Trimming took 1 base from V and 14 from J, leaving 21 bases between them. The CDR3 spells CASSLGDWSRVRKFF. CDR3 coding DNA: TGTGCCAGCAGCTTAGGGGACTGGTCCAGGGTTCGGAAGTTCTTC.

This clonotype was counted a few times. This chain links TRBV7-9 with TRBJ2-3; unclear D gene. This CDR3 spans 12 amino acids. Germline CDR1 is SEHNR and CDR2 is FQNEAQ (reference sequence). V was clipped by 0 bases and J by 7 bases, with 5 bases between them. The CDR3 is CASSLASHTQYF. Written as DNA, the CDR3 is TGTGCCAGCAGCTTAGCGTCACATACGCAGTATTTT.

This clonotype was counted ten times or more. CDR3 DNA: TGTGCCAGCAGCCAAGATGTGGCGGGGAGCTACAATGAGCAGTTCTTC. Encoded protein: CASSQDVAGSYNEQFF. The chain is built from TRBV3-1 and TRBJ2-1; tentatively, D is TRBD2 (6 bases). CDR3 length equals 16 residues. Trimming shortened V by 0 bases and J by 3 bases, and 12 bases separated the two germline ends. CDR1 and CDR2 (germline): LGHDT, YNNKEL (reference sequence).

This chain joins TRBV2 and TRBJ2-5; D may correspond to TRBD1 or TRBD2 (5 bases each). This CDR3 has 16 residues. Per germline, CDR1 SNHLY and CDR2 FYNNEI. V lost 4 bases and J lost 5, with 20 bases in between. The CDR3 is CASSGGPGAGWETQYF. The DNA for the CDR3 is TGTGCCAGCAGTGGAGGTCCCGGGGCAGGGTGGGAGACCCAGTACTTC.

In this sample, this clonotype turned up a few times. V is TRBV27 and J is TRBJ1-1; TRBD1 matches at 10 bases. Germline V gives CDR1 MNHEY, CDR2 SMNVEV (reference sequence). Trimming cost V 6 bases and J 3 bases; bases outside gene matches: 10. The CDR3 runs 16 residues. CDR3 nucleotides: TGTGCCAGCAGACGACAGGGGGCGCGAAGGGACACTGAAGCTTTCTTT. Protein product: CASRRQGARRDTEAFF.

This clonotype was seen repeatedly, ten times or more. CDR3 amino acids: CASSQGSFHNEQFF. The CDR3 coding sequence is TGCGCCAGCAGCCAAGGTTCCTTCCACAATGAGCAGTTCTTC. V gene TRBV4-1 combines with J gene TRBJ2-1; no firm D call. The CDR3 spans 14 residues. The V end lost 1 base, the J end lost 5 bases, and 9 bases lay between the germline ends. CDR1 MGHRA and CDR2 YSYEKL come from the germline V gene.

This clonotype was counted only a few times. Germline and junction disagree at one end, which may indicate a read error. The chain recombines TRBV2 with TRBJ2-7, with 7 bases matching TRBD1. Germline V gene lookup returns CDR1 SNHLY and CDR2 FYNNEI. There are 10 residues in the CDR3. CDR3 coding DNA: TGTGCCAGCCGGGGACAGCCGGAGAGTTTC. Its protein product is CASRGQPESF.

This clonotype was seen a handful of times. The genes are TRBV12-5 and TRBJ2-1; maybe TRBD2 (6 bases). V was trimmed by 4 bases and J by 3 bases, leaving 13 bases between them. The CDR3 extends over 15 amino acids. CDR1 LGHNT and CDR2 FRNRAP come from the germline V gene. The CDR3 bases are TGTGCTAGTGGTTACCCTCGCGGGGTCTACAATGAGCAGTTCTTC. This encodes CASGYPRGVYNEQFF. The variable domain in full, completed from reference TRBV12-5 and TRBJ2-1, reads DARVTQTPRHKVTEMGQEVTMRCQPILGHNTVFWYRQTMMQGLELLAYFRNRAPLDDSGMPKDRFSAEMPDATLATLKIQPSEPRDSAVYFCASGYPRGVYNEQFFGPGTRLTVL.

This clonotype was recorded at least ten times. CDR3 in DNA: TGCAGCTTCCCCCCGTCCGCGGGTGAGCAGTTCTTC. Protein sequence: CSFPPSAGEQFF. The V and J genes are TRBV29-1 and TRBJ2-1; D possibly corresponds to TRBD2 (5 bases). CDR3 length: 12 residues. Germline CDR1 is SQVTM and CDR2 is ANQGSEA. V lost 8 bases, J lost 9 bases, and 17 bases lay in between.

In its sample, this clonotype was seen many times. The rearrangement uses TRBV15 and TRBJ2-1; D is undetermined. The CDR3 consists of 15 residues. The germline V gene encodes CDR1 LNHNV and CDR2 YYDKDF (reference sequence). V gave up 0 bases and J gave up 9 bases, with 15 bases separating them. DNA of the CDR3: TGTGCCACCAGCAGAGACCAGACCGACACCAGTGAGCAGTTCTTC. Encoded protein: CATSRDQTDTSEQFF.

This clonotype was picked up a small number of times. V is TRBV29-1 and J is TRBJ2-1; 8 bases are shared with TRBD2. CDR3 length: 13 amino acids. Per germline, CDR1 SQVTM and CDR2 ANQGSEA. Losses at the gene ends were 7 bases for V and 5 bases for J; bases not matched to a gene: 7. In DNA, the CDR3 is TGCAGCGCCCGGCCCGGGAGGGACAATGAGCAGTTCTTC. It yields the protein CSARPGRDNEQFF.

The sample holds many counts of this clonotype. V gene TRBV28 combines with J gene TRBJ1-5, with unresolved D. CDR3 size: 13 residues. In germline, CDR1 is MDHEN, CDR2 SYDVKM. Trimming cost V 1 base and J 8 bases, with 9 bases left between them. The CDR3 DNA sequence: TGTGCCAGCAGTTTATTCAGGTCTGAGCCCCAGCATTTT. Translation: CASSLFRSEPQHF.

This clonotype was seen a few times. V is TRBV25-1 and J is TRBJ2-7, with 12 bases fitting TRBD2. Germline V CDR1 and CDR2: MGHDK, SYGVNS. V shed 3 bases, J shed 5 bases, and the junction held 8 bases outside the gene matches. The CDR3 covers 16 residues. For the CDR3, the DNA is TGTGCCAGCAGTGATGGACTAGCGGGGCACGCCGACGAGCAGTACTTC. Translated, it gives CASSDGLAGHADEQYF.

The chain employs TRBV12-3 or TRBV12-4 and TRBJ1-6, with 7 bases matching TRBD1. There are 14 residues in the CDR3. V lost 3 bases, J lost 10 bases, and 6 bases stayed unmatched. This chain's CDR3 is CASSLIGGESPLHF. CDR3 DNA sequence: TGTGCCAGCAGTTTGATAGGGGGCGAATCACCCCTCCACTTT.